These 24 T cell receptor beta chains were all obtained from the same sample, sequenced in a study of T cell repertoires in cytomegalovirus infection. In TCRdb, the reads were re-called with MiXCR into one record per CDR3 protein. The table lists roughly 150,000 distinct CDR3 sequences, around 20% of them singletons. The specimen sequenced was PBMCs. Receptors originate from a human donor in good health (CMV status not recorded). Some clones in this sample may be carry-over from other donors' samples.

The CDR3 coding sequence is TGCGCCAGCAGCTTCGTGACGGACATGGGGACCCAGTACTTC. Protein: CASSFVTDMGTQYF. The genes are TRBV5-1 and TRBJ2-5; D possibly corresponds to TRBD1 (5 bases). With 2 bases removed from V and 7 bases from J, the gap between germline ends came to 15 bases. Germline V gene data show CDR1 as SGHRS and CDR2 as YFSETQ. The CDR3 sequence is 14 residues long.

There are a few counts of this clonotype. DNA of the CDR3: TGTGCCAGCAGCCTATCGCCGGACAGAACCTACGAGCAGTACTTC. This translates into CASSLSPDRTYEQYF. The chain has TRBV27 and TRBJ2-7; D is possibly TRBD1 (6 bases). V was shortened by 6 bases and J by 2 bases, with 17 bases between the two germline ends. The V gene's germline CDR1 is MNHEY and CDR2 SMNVEV (reference sequence). This CDR3 is built from 15 residues.

In its sample, this clonotype was seen a few times. The chain uses TRBV18 and TRBJ1-1, with D possibly being TRBD1 (6 bases). Trimming shortened V by 6 bases and J by 5 bases, and 13 bases separated the two germline ends. The CDR3 sequence is 13 residues long. Germline CDR1 reads KGHSH; CDR2 reads LQKENI. CDR3 loop: CASSRDIETEAFF. CDR3 sequence (DNA): TGTGCCAGCTCTCGGGACATAGAAACTGAAGCTTTCTTT.

This clonotype was seen at least ten times. The V call is TRBV19, the J call TRBJ2-2, with TRBD1 as a possible D gene (6 bases). Trimming shortened V by 2 bases and J by 7 bases, and 11 bases separated the two germline ends. The CDR3 totals 14 residues. Germline V gives CDR1 LNHDA, CDR2 SQIVND (reference sequence). CDR3 nucleotide sequence: TGTGCCAGTAGTATACGACAGGCGGGCGGGGAGCTGTTTTTT. This encodes CASSIRQAGGELFF.

For the CDR3, the DNA is TGTGCCAGCAGCCCCCCAAGGACAGGGTGGTCCTACGAGCAGTACTTC. This translates into CASSPPRTGWSYEQYF. The rearrangement uses TRBV5-6 and TRBJ2-7, with TRBD1 matching 8 bases. This CDR3 region has 16 residues. CDR1 and CDR2 (germline): SGHDT, YYEEEE. With 4 bases clipped from V and 1 base from J, the junction kept 10 bases outside the gene matches.

V usage is TRBV20-1 and J usage is TRBJ2-7; weak D call: TRBD2 (5 bases). V lost 2 bases and J lost 3, with 11 bases in between. This CDR3 has 13 residues. Germline V lookup: CDR1 DFQATT, CDR2 SNEGSKA (reference sequence). Here the CDR3 DNA reads TGCAGTGCTAGAACGGCAAGCGGCTACGAGCAGTACTTC. Translating gives CSARTASGYEQYF.

This clonotype appeared a few times. The V call is TRBV19, the J call TRBJ2-3, with D unclear. Germline V gives CDR1 LNHDA, CDR2 SQIVND (reference sequence). The CDR3 length is 15 residues. Trimming stripped 8 bases from V and 0 bases from J, with 15 bases between. CDR3 protein: CASSTQQSSTDTQYF. The CDR3, as DNA: TGTGCCAGTTCTACCCAGCAGTCGAGCACAGATACGCAGTATTTT.

This clonotype turned up a few times. The rearrangement joins TRBV29-1 to TRBJ2-3; 8 nucleotides align to TRBD2. This CDR3 comprises 16 residues. The germline CDR1 and CDR2 sequences are SQVTM and ANQGSEA. The trim removed 7 bases at V and 0 bases at J, leaving 12 bases unmatched. The CDR3 DNA reads TGCAGCGCGACTAATGGAGCGGGAGCTAGCACAGATACGCAGTATTTT. Amino acids: CSATNGAGASTDTQYF.

The V call is TRBV19, the J call TRBJ2-1, with 13 bases fitting TRBD2. V was pared by 6 bases and J by 6 bases, with 11 bases of the junction left unmatched. Per the germline V gene, CDR1 is LNHDA and CDR2 is SQIVND (reference sequence). The CDR3 is 17 residues long. CDR3 sequence reads: CASSSGLAGAGANEQFF. The DNA for the CDR3 is TGTGCCAGTAGCTCCGGACTAGCGGGGGCCGGGGCCAATGAGCAGTTCTTC.

This clonotype has a handful of counts. The chain is built from TRBV29-1 and TRBJ1-2; D is possibly TRBD1 (5 bases). V was clipped by 5 bases and J by 4 bases, with 11 bases between them. The CDR3 spans 12 residues. CDR1 SQVTM and CDR2 ANQGSEA come from the germline V gene. CDR3 bases: TGCAGCGTTTTGGCAGGGACCTATGGCTACACCTTC. Its protein is CSVLAGTYGYTF.

Only a few counts were recorded for this clonotype. The chain uses TRBV6-1 and TRBJ2-7; 10 bases align to TRBD1. Germline loops: CDR1 MNHNS, CDR2 SASEGT. The CDR3 consists of 13 residues. With 7 bases clipped from V and 4 bases from J, the junction kept 4 bases outside the gene matches. In DNA, the CDR3 is TGTGCCAGCACTACGGGACAGGGGTACGAGCAGTACTTC. It encodes CASTTGQGYEQYF.

The chain joins TRBV6-5 to TRBJ2-1; D is perhaps TRBD1 or TRBD2 (5 bases each). Germline V gene sequence: CDR1 MNHEY, CDR2 SVGAGI. The CDR3 is 14 amino acids. Trimming removed 2 bases from V and 9 bases from J, with 14 bases in between. The CDR3 nucleotides read TGTGCCAGCAGTTACGGGCGGAGGCAGGGTGAGCAGTTCTTC. Translating gives CASSYGRRQGEQFF.

This chain links TRBV12-3 or TRBV12-4 with TRBJ1-1, with 10 nucleotides matching TRBD1. The CDR3 spans 13 residues. Trimming took 5 bases from V and 5 from J; bases not matched to a gene: 2. The CDR3 DNA is TGTGCCAGCAGTCCGGGACAGGGGACTGAAGCTTTCTTT. It yields the protein CASSPGQGTEAFF.

The chain carries TRBV11-2 and TRBJ2-1, with a possible D match to TRBD2 (6 bases). V dropped 2 bases and J dropped 7 bases, with 18 bases sitting between them. Germline V CDR1 and CDR2: SGHAT, FQNNGV. The CDR3 has 16 residues. CDR3 protein: CASSLSTGTVWNEQFF. The CDR3 nucleotides read TGTGCCAGCAGCTTAAGTACCGGGACTGTATGGAATGAGCAGTTCTTC.

A few counts support this clonotype. This chain links TRBV7-6 with TRBJ2-7; D is perhaps TRBD1 (8 bases). This CDR3 is built from 16 residues. Germline V lookup: CDR1 SGHVS, CDR2 FNYEAQ. Deletions cut 5 bases from V and 7 bases from J, with 24 bases between. In nucleotides, the CDR3 is TGTGCCAGCAGCCAACTGGCGGGGGCAGGGGGCGGTGAGCAGTACTTC. The encoded protein is CASSQLAGAGGGEQYF.

The J gene is TRBJ2-5, the V gene TRBV7-9; TRBD1 aligns across 7 bases. The V gene end was trimmed by 1 base and the J gene end by 10 bases; junction bases not matched to a gene: 3. CDR3 length: 12 amino acids. Germline CDR1 and CDR2: SEHNR and FQNEAQ (reference sequence). The CDR3 loop reads CASSLEQGNQYF. DNA for the CDR3: TGTGCCAGCAGCTTAGAACAGGGGAACCAGTACTTC. Combining the CDR3 with reference TRBV7-9 and TRBJ2-5 gives the whole variable domain DTGVSQNPRHKITKRGQNVTFRCDPISEHNRLYWYRQTLGQGPEFLTYFQNEAQLEKSRLLSDRFSAERPKGSFSTLEIQRTEQGDSAMYLCASSLEQGNQYFGPGTRLLVL.

This chain uses TRBV29-1 with TRBJ1-1; the D gene is possibly TRBD1 (5 bases). Germline CDR1 and CDR2: SQVTM and ANQGSEA. Trimming stripped 7 bases from V and 0 bases from J, with 12 bases between. This CDR3 contains 13 residues. CDR3 bases: TGCAGCGCGCTCAGGGAGGTGAACACTGAAGCTTTCTTT. Translation gives CSALREVNTEAFF.

This rearrangement joins TRBV11-2 to TRBJ2-7, with 7 bases fitting TRBD2. The junction had 11 bases not matched to a gene; V was cut back by 4 bases and J by 2 bases. From germline, CDR1 is SGHAT and CDR2 FQNNGV. The CDR3 has 16 residues. CDR3 sequence: CASSSLAVTPPYEQYF. The CDR3 DNA reads as TGTGCCAGCAGCTCCCTAGCGGTTACTCCTCCCTACGAGCAGTACTTC.

The chain is built from TRBV5-6 and TRBJ2-1, with D unresolved. The CDR3 spans 15 residues. CDR1 is SGHDT, CDR2 YYEEEE, per germline. The V end was cut by 1 base, the J end by 0 bases, with 8 bases between. The CDR3 nucleotides read TGTGCCAGCAGCTTGAGGATGGGCTCCTACAATGAGCAGTTCTTC. This gives the protein CASSLRMGSYNEQFF. Complete variable domain (other parts from reference TRBV5-6 and TRBJ2-1): DAGVTQSPTHLIKTRGQQVTLRCSPKSGHDTVSWYQQALGQGPQFIFQYYEEEERQRGNFPDRFSGHQFPNYSSELNVNALLLGDSALYLCASSLRMGSYNEQFFGPGTRLTVL.

The genes are TRBV25-1 and TRBJ2-7; 9 bases match TRBD1. Germline CDR1 is MGHDK and CDR2 is SYGVNS. This CDR3 is built from 15 residues. Germline trimming cut 4 bases from V and 3 bases from J; bases unmatched to any gene: 7. DNA of the CDR3: TGTGCCAGCAGTGTCCCCGGGACAGGGAACTACGAGCAGTACTTC. It codes for CASSVPGTGNYEQYF.

This clonotype turned up a few times. The chain has TRBV7-9 and TRBJ2-4; D is undetermined. Trimming stripped 6 bases from V and 5 bases from J, with 8 bases between. CDR3 length: 12 residues. CDR1 and CDR2 (germline): SEHNR, FQNEAQ (reference sequence). The CDR3 DNA sequence: TGTGCCAGCAGTCCAGAACAAAACATTCAGTACTTC. Amino acid sequence: CASSPEQNIQYF. Full variable domain (outside the CDR3, taken from reference TRBV7-9 and TRBJ2-4): DTGVSQNPRHKITKRGQNVTFRCDPISEHNRLYWYRQTLGQGPEFLTYFQNEAQLEKSRLLSDRFSAERPKGSFSTLEIQRTEQGDSAMYLCASSPEQNIQYFGAGTRLSVL.

This clonotype was recorded a few times. V gene TRBV19 combines with J gene TRBJ2-1, with D hard to call. Germline values: CDR1 LNHDA, CDR2 SQIVND (reference sequence). The CDR3 has 14 residues. Trimming stripped 2 bases from V and 6 bases from J, with 11 bases between. The CDR3, as DNA: TGTGCCAGTAGTATATTTAAAGCCTTCAATGAGCAGTTCTTC. Protein product: CASSIFKAFNEQFF.

The chain links TRBV14 to TRBJ2-2; weak D call: TRBD1 (5 bases). Trimming left V 4 bases short and J 7 bases short, with 19 bases between. Per germline, CDR1 SGHDN and CDR2 FVKESK. This CDR3 is built from 16 residues. In DNA form, the CDR3 reads TGTGCCAGCAGCCCACAAAAGGGGCCCCGATACGGGGAGCTGTTTTTT. It is translated as CASSPQKGPRYGELFF.

This clonotype was observed many times. The rearrangement uses TRBV7-2 and TRBJ2-1, with TRBD1 identical over 9 bases. The CDR3 consists of 16 residues. Trimming removed 1 base from V and 6 bases from J; junction bases left unmatched: 7. The germline CDR1 and CDR2 sequences are SGHTA and FQGNSA. The CDR3 DNA is TGTGCCAGCAGCTTAGTAGGGACAGGGCGGCGCAATGAGCAGTTCTTC. It is translated as CASSLVGTGRRNEQFF.